Detailed here is one TCR beta chain. The antigen remains undetermined. Clones were sequenced by immunoSEQ multiplex PCR, and TCRdb holds only the in-frame ones, with some missing. Of nearly 90,000 clones listed, approximately 85% are singletons. The sample belongs to a study of T cell responses to AZD1222 COVID-19 vaccine. Broader study findings: The study reported that nearly half of spike-specific TCRs target unmutated variant regions. A mostly white British donor set with more females was recruited, and clonal diversity was possibly underestimated. Recipients of two AZD1222 doses showed rising Spike-specific TCR breadth and depth. Recipients of AZD1222 seropositive at baseline numbered only five or six.

V was shortened by 0 bases and J by 8 bases, with 6 bases between the two germline ends. The CDR3 is made up of 12 amino acids. Germline V gives CDR1 SGDLS, CDR2 YYNGEE. The source was peripheral blood, collected on day 0 of AZD1222 vaccination. The chain couples TRBV9 to TRBJ2-1; D remains unclear. The receptor's source is an adult in good health. CDR3 protein: CASSVGADEQFF. The DNA of the CDR3 is TGTGCCAGCAGCGTAGGGGCGGATGAGCAGTTCTTC.